The 32 T cell receptor beta chains in this list originate from one sample, sequenced in a study of molecular identifiers for immune sequencing clone quantification. TCRdb itself ran the PCR reads through MiXCR, one entry per CDR3 protein. Of about half a million distinct CDR3 sequences listed, roughly 26% are singletons. Sequencing input: naive CD8+ T cells from blood, with Jurkat cell RNA spiked in. The subset is: FACS-sorted CD8+CD4-CCR7+CD45RA+ naive T cells. These receptors came from a human donor in good health. Some libraries in this study had Jurkat cell RNA spiked in.

This clonotype was observed many times. This chain links TRBV4-2 with TRBJ1-5; D uncertain. Germline CDR1 LGHNA, CDR2 YNFKEQ. This CDR3 spans 15 amino acids. Trimming cost V 2 bases and J 4 bases, with 12 bases left between them. CDR3 in amino acids: CASSQLVSGNQPQHF. CDR3 DNA: TGTGCCAGCAGCCAATTGGTGTCAGGAAATCAGCCCCAGCATTTT.

This clonotype was detected only a few times. The gene calls are TRBV6-2 or TRBV6-3 and TRBJ2-2, with 12 bases that match TRBD2. The CDR3 totals 13 residues. The junction had 1 base not matched to a gene; V was cut back by 9 bases and J by 5 bases. Germline V gene lookup returns CDR1 MNHEY and CDR2 SVGEGT. CDR3: CARGLAGTGELFF. DNA of the CDR3: TGTGCCAGAGGACTAGCGGGGACCGGGGAGCTGTTTTTT.

For this clonotype: As the CDR3 is not closed by the conserved phenylalanine or tryptophan, this likely results from a read error. The chain couples TRBV4-1 to TRBJ1-1; D call uncertain. The CDR3 has 14 amino acids. Germline V gene lookup returns CDR1 MGHRA and CDR2 YSYEKL. CDR3 sequence reads: CASSQTTANAEAFY. CDR3 in DNA: TGCGCCAGCAGCCAAACGACGGCGAACGCTGAAGCTTTCTAT.

This chain connects TRBV30 to TRBJ2-7; maybe TRBD2 (6 bases). CDR1 and CDR2 (germline): GTSNPN, SVGIG (reference sequence). This CDR3 contains 15 residues. With 0 bases removed from V and 0 bases from J, the gap between germline ends came to 12 bases. CDR3 sequence: CAWSVGGLFSYEQYF. The CDR3 region has the DNA TGTGCCTGGAGTGTTGGAGGGCTTTTCTCCTACGAGCAGTACTTC. Supplemented by reference TRBV30 and TRBJ2-7, the full variable domain reads SQTIHQWPATLVQPVGSPLSLECTVEGTSNPNLYWYRQAAGRGLQLLFYSVGIGQISSEVPQNLSASRPQDRQFILSSKKLLLSDSGFYLCAWSVGGLFSYEQYFGPGTRLTVT.

This chain joins TRBV19 and TRBJ1-5; 11 nucleotides line up with TRBD1. CDR1 LNHDA and CDR2 SQIVND come from the germline V gene (reference sequence). The CDR3 consists of 16 residues. The V segment lost 1 base and the J segment 4 bases; nucleotides outside the gene matches: 3. The chain's CDR3 is CASSIGDRGMNQPQHF. The DNA for the CDR3 is TGTGCCAGTAGTATAGGGGACAGGGGGATGAATCAGCCCCAGCATTTT.

This sequence joins TRBV24-1 and TRBJ2-1; 7 bases fit TRBD2. J gave up 7 bases and V 1 base, and 9 bases lay outside the gene matches. The CDR3 has 16 residues. Germline CDR1 and CDR2: KGHDR and SFDVKD. Here the CDR3 reads CATSDFEGGPGNEQFF. In nucleotides, the CDR3 is TGTGCCACCAGTGATTTCGAGGGAGGGCCCGGTAATGAGCAGTTCTTC.

This clonotype was seen more than once but under ten times. The CDR3 DNA reads TGTGCCAGCAGCTTCTTAGGGGGGTCAGATACGCAGTATTTT. Translating gives CASSFLGGSDTQYF. This sequence joins TRBV7-3 and TRBJ2-3; either TRBD1 or TRBD2 may supply D (6 bases each). V lost 3 bases to trimming and J lost 4 bases, with 11 bases between them. This CDR3 comprises 14 residues. The germline V gene encodes CDR1 SGHTA and CDR2 FQGTGA.

This clonotype was seen repeatedly, ten times or more. This chain links TRBV7-9 with TRBJ1-1, with D possibly matching TRBD1 (5 bases). V was clipped by 7 bases and J by 5 bases, with 11 bases between them. CDR3 length: 12 amino acids. CDR1 and CDR2 from the germline V gene are SEHNR and FQNEAQ (reference sequence). The CDR3, as DNA: TGTGCCAGCATGCTGGGGGAAACTGAAGCTTTCTTT. Residues: CASMLGETEAFF.

The chain joins TRBV19 to TRBJ1-1; unclear D gene. Germline loops: CDR1 LNHDA, CDR2 SQIVND (reference sequence). Trimming removed 7 bases from V and 6 bases from J, with 6 bases in between. The CDR3 spans 10 residues. This chain's CDR3 is CASIGPEAFF. The CDR3 nucleotides read TGTGCCAGTATCGGCCCTGAAGCTTTCTTT.

This clonotype showed up many times. This rearrangement joins TRBV28 to TRBJ2-6, with TRBD1 matching 7 bases. Trimming removed 1 base from V and 3 bases from J; junction bases left unmatched: 9. Germline V gene sequence: CDR1 MDHEN, CDR2 SYDVKM. This CDR3 spans 18 amino acids. DNA for the CDR3: TGTGCCAGCAGTTTATATATGAAGGGGGCGCTTGGGGCCAACGTCCTGACTTTC. Protein: CASSLYMKGALGANVLTF.

This clonotype was counted many times. The chain joins TRBV12-3 or TRBV12-4 to TRBJ2-7; a weak D match, TRBD2 (5 bases). The CDR3 runs 13 residues. Trimming removed 5 bases from V and 2 bases from J, with 10 bases in between. The CDR3 DNA is TGTGCCAGCAGTCCACCGGGAACCTACGAGCAGTACTTC. Translated, it gives CASSPPGTYEQYF.

The chain employs TRBV12-3 or TRBV12-4 and TRBJ2-2, with a tentative D call TRBD1 (6 bases). The V end lost 2 bases, the J end lost 4 bases, and 11 bases lay between the germline ends. This CDR3 spans 15 amino acids. In nucleotides, the CDR3 is TGTGCCAGCAGTTTAATGGGGGCCGGCACCGGGGAGCTGTTTTTT. Translation: CASSLMGAGTGELFF.

This clonotype has ten or more counts. This rearrangement joins TRBV5-6 to TRBJ2-3, with 8 bases lining up with TRBD2. Germline V CDR1 and CDR2: SGHDT, YYEEEE. V shed 4 bases and J 3 bases; nucleotides not matched to a gene: 10. The CDR3 totals 16 residues. The CDR3 here is CASSPFSGVETDTQYF. Here the CDR3 DNA reads TGTGCCAGCAGCCCCTTTAGCGGGGTTGAAACAGATACGCAGTATTTT.

This clonotype has more than one count but fewer than ten. This chain joins TRBV6-5 and TRBJ2-1; 10 nucleotides match TRBD2. This CDR3 has 13 amino acids. V dropped 6 bases and J dropped 15; count of bases not matched to a gene: 11. Germline V gene sequence: CDR1 MNHEY, CDR2 SVGAGI. The CDR3 DNA is TGTGCCAGCAGCCCCTTTTTAGCGGGAGGCTCGTTCTTC. This codes for CASSPFLAGGSFF.

The table lists this clonotype with a few counts. This chain connects TRBV19 to TRBJ2-3; 11 bases agree with TRBD1. With V trimmed by 3 bases and J by 5 bases, 4 bases remained unmatched. This CDR3 is built from 15 residues. Germline V CDR1 and CDR2: LNHDA, SQIVND (reference sequence). CDR3 sequence (DNA): TGTGCCAGTAGTATGTGGGGACAGGGGGGAGATACGCAGTATTTT. It codes for CASSMWGQGGDTQYF. Full variable domain (rest looked up from reference TRBV19 and TRBJ2-3): DGGITQSPKYLFRKEGQNVTLSCEQNLNHDAMYWYRQDPGQGLRLIYYSQIVNDFQKGDIAEGYSVSREKKESFPLTVTSAQKNPTAFYLCASSMWGQGGDTQYFGPGTRLTVL.

The chain recombines TRBV11-2 with TRBJ2-7; TRBD1 is a possible D gene (6 bases). The CDR3 runs 14 residues. The germline gives CDR1 SGHAT, CDR2 FQNNGV. V lost 5 bases and J lost 1, with 12 bases in between. CDR3 sequence: CASSDPDSSYEQYF. The CDR3 DNA follows: TGTGCCAGCAGCGACCCGGACAGTTCCTACGAGCAGTACTTC.

The chain combines TRBV11-2 with TRBJ2-2; the D gene is possibly TRBD2 (5 bases). The CDR3 runs to 15 residues. V was shortened by 4 bases and J by 6 bases, with 15 bases between the two germline ends. Germline V gene data show CDR1 as SGHAT and CDR2 as FQNNGV. The CDR3 DNA reads as TGTGCCAGCAGCTACCCCCTAGGGAGTCCCGGGGAGCTGTTTTTT. Encoded protein: CASSYPLGSPGELFF.

With regard to this clonotype: A far larger clone lies a single base away; this is likely a read error. The CDR3 protein is CACSRTVNTEAFF. Written as DNA, the CDR3 is TGTGCCTGCAGCAGGACAGTCAACACTGAAGCTTTCTTT. The rearrangement uses TRBV28 and TRBJ1-1; D is possibly TRBD1 (6 bases). CDR3 length: 13 amino acids. Germline lookup yields CDR1 MDHEN and CDR2 SYDVKM.

This clonotype has more than one count but fewer than ten. CDR3 residues: CASELGGWNTEAFF. The DNA of the CDR3 is TGTGCCAGCGAGCTTGGTGGTTGGAACACTGAAGCTTTCTTT. This sequence joins TRBV12-3 or TRBV12-4 and TRBJ1-1; no definite D call. Trimming removed 8 bases at V and 1 base at J, with 14 bases between. The CDR3 covers 14 residues.

The V and J genes are TRBV7-6 and TRBJ2-2; 10 bases are a match to TRBD1. The CDR3 runs to 18 residues. The germline V gene encodes CDR1 SGHVS and CDR2 FNYEAQ. V was pared by 5 bases and J by 6 bases, with 15 bases of the junction left unmatched. Here the CDR3 reads CASSHTGTGATRPGELFF. The CDR3 nucleotides read TGTGCCAGCAGCCATACCGGGACAGGGGCGACGAGGCCCGGGGAGCTGTTTTTT.

This clonotype turned up a few times. CDR3 nucleotide sequence: TGTGCCAGCAGTTACTCGGCAGGGGGATTCTACGAGCAGTACTTC. This translates into CASSYSAGGFYEQYF. The chain links TRBV6-5 to TRBJ2-7, with 7 positions matching TRBD1. The CDR3 consists of 15 residues. V lost 0 bases and J lost 3; bases outside the gene matches: 5. Looked up from germline, CDR1 is MNHEY and CDR2 is SVGAGI.

The V gene is TRBV20-1, the J gene TRBJ2-3; no reliable D call. The V end was cut by 5 bases, the J end by 5 bases, with 17 bases between. Looked up from germline, CDR1 is DFQATT and CDR2 is SNEGSKA (reference sequence). The CDR3 runs 14 residues. The CDR3 here is CSAGWALTGDTQYF. CDR3 nucleotide sequence: TGCAGTGCTGGATGGGCCCTCACCGGAGATACGCAGTATTTT.

This clonotype was counted a few times. The V gene is TRBV4-1, the J gene TRBJ2-7; D gene uncertain. This CDR3 region has 16 residues. V was pared by 0 bases and J by 1 base, with 13 bases between. The germline gives CDR1 MGHRA, CDR2 YSYEKL. For the CDR3, the DNA is TGCGCCAGCAGCCAAGATCGCAGGACGGTTTCCTACGAGCAGTACTTC. Amino acid sequence: CASSQDRRTVSYEQYF.

As regards this clonotype: This may come from a read error, since a much larger clone is one base off. The rearrangement joins TRBV4-1 to TRBJ1-1; maybe TRBD1 (5 bases). Germline-derived CDR1 and CDR2 are MGHRA and YSYEKL. This CDR3 contains 16 residues. CDR3 in DNA: TGCGCCAGCAGCCTGGGGACTTTTTTTGTTTCTCCTGATGCTTTCTTT. It codes for CASSLGTFFVSPDAFF.

As regards this clonotype: Given a much more abundant clone one base away, this may be a read error. The chain links TRBV30 to TRBJ2-7, with 7 positions matching TRBD2. Germline V lookup: CDR1 GTSNPN, CDR2 SVGIG (reference sequence). The CDR3 is 15 amino acids. The CDR3 DNA sequence: TGTGCCTGGCAACCCCCAGCGGGAAACTCCTACGAGCGGTACTTC. Amino acids: CAWQPPAGNSYERYF. Looking up the rest from reference TRBV30 and TRBJ2-7 gives the full variable domain: SQTIHQWPATLVQPVGSPLSLECTVEGTSNPNLYWYRQAAGRGLQLLFYSVGIGQISSEVPQNLSASRPQDRQFILSSKKLLLSDSGFYLCAWQPPAGNSYERYFGPGTRLTVT.

As for this clonotype: An end of the junction differs from the germline gene, which may be a read error. The chain couples TRBV7-9 to TRBJ2-2; D perhaps matches TRBD1 (5 bases). The germline V gene encodes CDR1 SEHNR and CDR2 FQNEAQ (reference sequence). This CDR3 contains 15 residues. The CDR3 sequence is CASSRTPGNSGELFF. CDR3 sequence (DNA): TGTGCCAGCAGTCGGACCCCAGGGAACTCCGGGGAGCTGTTTTTT.

This clonotype has just a few counts. A read error may explain this, as a much larger clone is one base away. This chain uses TRBV29-1 with TRBJ1-1; D ambiguous. CDR1 and CDR2 (germline): SQVTM, ANQGSEA. The CDR3 is 15 residues long. CDR3 loop: CSVESVAGPNTGAFF. The CDR3 DNA is TGCAGCGTTGAATCGGTTGCAGGCCCGAACACTGGAGCTTTCTTT.

V gene TRBV12-3 or TRBV12-4 combines with J gene TRBJ2-1; 10 bases agree with TRBD2. There are 17 residues in the CDR3. The J segment lost 8 bases and the V segment lost 0 bases, leaving 10 bases of the junction unmatched. The CDR3 loop reads CASSLAFGLAEDYEQFF. In DNA, the CDR3 is TGTGCCAGCAGTTTAGCTTTCGGACTAGCGGAGGACTATGAGCAGTTCTTC.

Concerning this clonotype: Germline and junction disagree at one end, which may indicate a read error. CDR3 residues: CGSSSLTWYNEQFF. The CDR3, as DNA: TGTGGCAGCAGTTCCTTGACATGGTACAATGAGCAGTTCTTC. V is TRBV6-2 or TRBV6-3 and J is TRBJ2-1, with no clear D. Per germline, CDR1 MNHEY and CDR2 SVGEGT. This CDR3 is built from 14 residues.

On this clonotype itself: The junction differs from germline at one of its ends, possibly a read error. The J gene is TRBJ1-1, the V gene TRBV6-2 or TRBV6-3, with a tentative D call TRBD1 (5 bases). Germline assignment: CDR1 MNHEY and CDR2 SVGEGT. The CDR3 sequence is 14 residues long. The CDR3 sequence is CARRSGPGLTDAFF. Here the CDR3 DNA reads TGTGCCCGCCGTTCCGGGCCAGGGCTTACTGACGCTTTCTTT.

In its sample, this clonotype was seen a few times. The chain recombines TRBV19 with TRBJ2-1, with 8 positions matching TRBD2. V lost 6 bases, J lost 6 bases, and 10 bases stayed unmatched. The CDR3 loop spans 15 amino acids. Germline CDR1 LNHDA, CDR2 SQIVND (reference sequence). The DNA of the CDR3 is TGTGCCAGTAGATACCCCGGGAGGGCCCCCAATGAGCAGTTCTTC. It translates to CASRYPGRAPNEQFF.

There are many counts of this clonotype. The CDR3 spells CASSQESWAGSATGELFF. The CDR3, as DNA: TGCGCCAGCAGCCAAGAGTCCTGGGCGGGGAGTGCGACCGGGGAGCTGTTTTTT. This rearrangement joins TRBV4-3 to TRBJ2-2; a weak D match, TRBD2 (6 bases). The CDR3 extends over 18 amino acids. V dropped 0 bases and J dropped 5 bases, with 19 bases sitting between them. Germline lookup yields CDR1 LGHNA and CDR2 YSLEER.